This TCR beta chain derives from a study of T cells after yellow fever vaccination. About this clonotype: Its antigen is unidentified.

CDR1 LGHNA and CDR2 YSLEER come from the germline V gene. Trimming pared 0 bases from V and 8 bases from J, leaving 19 bases between. The CDR3 has 17 amino acids. Study observations and caveats: There was a small share of clonotypes that showed up in both the CD4 and CD8 compartments.

5'RACE template switching generated TCR cDNA, adding a universal primer site and UMIs. A single record per CDR3 protein comes from TCRdb applying MiXCR to the 5' RACE reads. The table has hundreds of thousands of distinct CDR3 sequences, approximately 19% seen once. Specimen: PBMCs, collected before the yellow fever booster vaccination. This sequence was found in a man aged 18 to 29 who received the YFV17D yellow fever vaccine. V is TRBV4-3 and J is TRBJ1-4; D ambiguous. CDR3 in DNA: TGCGCCAGCAGCCAAGATACGGTGACTGGCATAGGGGAAAAACTGTTTTTT. Translated: CASSQDTVTGIGEKLFF.